A selection of T cell receptor beta chains follows, all from one sample in a study of CD8 T cells in ankylosing spondylitis. TCRdb recomputed calls from the 5' RACE reads with MiXCR, one row per CDR3 protein. The sample comprises about 140,000 distinct CDR3 sequences, just under 7.5% of which are singletons, and roughly an eighth rests with the top ten. The sample comprised blood, either unsorted or a sorted T cell fraction (not recorded which). These receptors all come from a female donor with ankylosing spondylitis or in good health (not recorded which). Each CDR3 is given with its conserved first and last residue. Fields, in order: V gene, J gene, D gene, clone size, CDR3 length, CDR3 protein, CDR3 DNA. The D gene is left open where the match is weak. Not all rows give a size; the values are once, few, many and, for expanded clones, a class.

TRBV7-3	TRBJ2-7	NA	NA	11	CASRRTYEQYF	TGTGCCAGCAGAAGAACCTACGAGCAGTACTTC
TRBV4-1	TRBJ1-1	NA	many	19	CASSQDMEGIISLNTEAFF	TGCGCCAGCAGCCAAGATATGGAAGGGATAATCTCCCTGAACACTGAAGCTTTCTTT
TRBV3-1	TRBJ1-5	TRBD1	once	17	CASSPGPGTGTGQPQHF	TGTGCCAGCAGCCCTGGCCCCGGGACAGGGACGGGCCAGCCCCAGCATTTT
TRBV4-2	TRBJ1-4	TRBD1	many	16	CASSQEGGQGGEKLFF	TGTGCCAGCAGCCAAGAAGGGGGACAGGGTGGTGAAAAACTGTTTTTT
TRBV11-2	TRBJ2-5	NA	many	12	CASSLVWETQYF	TGTGCCAGCAGCTTAGTGTGGGAGACCCAGTACTTC
TRBV6-5	TRBJ1-2	NA	many	14	CASSYSVWNFGYTF	TGTGCCAGCAGTTATTCAGTGTGGAACTTCGGCTACACCTTC
TRBV6-5	TRBJ2-7	TRBD1	few	12	CASRRQGREQYF	TGTGCCAGCAGACGACAGGGGCGAGAGCAGTACTTC
TRBV9	TRBJ2-3	NA	many	13	CASSAYSTDTQYF	TGTGCCAGCAGCGCCTACAGCACAGATACGCAGTATTTT
TRBV7-2	TRBJ1-2	NA	NA	15	CASSPPSRVNYGYTF	TGTGCCAGCAGCCCCCCTTCCCGAGTGAACTATGGCTACACCTTC
TRBV12-3/TRBV12-4	TRBJ2-2	TRBD2	many	17	CASSPRSGGLNTGELFF	TGTGCCAGCAGTCCCCGTAGCGGGGGACTGAACACCGGGGAGCTGTTTTTT
TRBV11-1	TRBJ1-2	NA	many	13	CASSFPGTAGYTF	TGTGCCAGCAGCTTCCCCGGGACCGCTGGCTACACCTTC
TRBV29-1	TRBJ2-1	TRBD2	many	15	CSVDGAGGWYNEQFF	TGCAGCGTTGATGGGGCGGGGGGGTGGTACAATGAGCAGTTCTTC
TRBV4-1	TRBJ2-3	TRBD2	many	16	CASSHPSGGTTDTQYF	TGCGCCAGCAGCCACCCTAGCGGGGGGACCACAGATACGCAGTATTTT
TRBV20-1	TRBJ2-3	TRBD1	many	16	CSASGQGRIPTDTQYF	TGCAGTGCTAGCGGACAGGGTAGGATTCCCACAGATACGCAGTATTTT
TRBV10-3	TRBJ2-1	TRBD2	many	16	CAISESGGANYNEQFF	TGTGCCATCAGTGAAAGCGGGGGAGCAAATTACAATGAGCAGTTCTTC
TRBV4-2	TRBJ2-3	TRBD2	many	19	CASSLTGTSGEPSTDTQYF	TGTGCCAGCAGCCTTACCGGGACTAGCGGGGAGCCAAGCACAGATACGCAGTATTTT
TRBV5-1	TRBJ2-7	NA	many	16	CASSLPTVGGSYEQYF	TGCGCCAGCAGCTTGCCAACGGTCGGCGGATCCTACGAGCAGTACTTC
TRBV4-1	TRBJ2-2	NA	many	16	CASSQVLRAITGELFF	TGCGCCAGCAGCCAAGTACTACGGGCCATCACCGGGGAGCTGTTTTTT
TRBV6-2/TRBV6-3	TRBJ1-4	NA	many	14	CASSPQGRREKLFF	TGTGCCAGCAGTCCCCAGGGGCGTCGGGAAAAACTGTTTTTT
TRBV7-9	TRBJ2-3	NA	many	15	CASSLEVKLRDTQYF	TGTGCCAGCAGCTTAGAAGTAAAGCTCAGGGATACGCAGTATTTT
TRBV5-8	TRBJ1-5	TRBD1	many	15	CASSLETGKEQPQHF	TGTGCCAGCAGCTTGGAGACAGGGAAGGAGCAGCCCCAGCATTTT
TRBV20-1	TRBJ2-3	NA	many	15	CSARPETEYTDTQYF	TGCAGTGCTAGACCTGAGACGGAATACACAGATACGCAGTATTTT
TRBV7-2	TRBJ2-1	NA	many	17	CASSSVEDGVSRAEQFF	TGTGCCAGCAGCTCAGTAGAGGACGGGGTATCGCGGGCTGAGCAGTTCTTC
TRBV12-3/TRBV12-4	TRBJ1-6	NA	many	13	CASSLKTGSPLHF	TGTGCCAGCAGTTTAAAGACAGGTTCACCCCTCCACTTT
TRBV24-1	TRBJ2-3	TRBD1	many	14	CATSETGVADTQYF	TGTGCCACCAGTGAAACAGGGGTGGCAGATACGCAGTATTTT
TRBV20-1	TRBJ1-4	NA	many	15	CSARRRTGPNEKLFF	TGCAGTGCTAGACGTCGGACCGGCCCCAATGAAAAACTGTTTTTT
TRBV7-2	TRBJ2-3	NA	many	15	CASSLEVENTDTQYF	TGTGCCAGCAGCTTAGAGGTCGAGAACACAGATACGCAGTATTTT
TRBV4-2	TRBJ1-3	NA	many	14	CASSPPGVANTIYF	TGTGCCAGCAGCCCTCCGGGGGTAGCGAACACCATATATTTT
TRBV20-1	TRBJ1-1	TRBD1	few	13	CSTKGQVNTEAFF	TGCAGTACCAAGGGACAGGTGAACACTGAAGCTTTCTTT
TRBV12-3/TRBV12-4	TRBJ1-4	TRBD1	many	14	CASSPGQGDEKLFF	TGTGCCAGCAGTCCGGGACAGGGTGATGAAAAACTGTTTTTT